This T cell receptor (beta chain) is drawn from a study of spatial heterogeneity in lung cancer. Study at large: Detection consistently yielded more beta chains than alpha chains.

Many counts were recorded for this clonotype. Germline CDR1 SEHNR, CDR2 FQNEAQ (reference sequence). The CDR3 spans 14 residues. V lost 0 bases and J 4 bases, leaving 9 bases between the germline ends. Time point noted: sample taken at primary tumor resection. No cells were sorted before sequencing. The whole RNA sequenced was extracted from tumor, nontumor lung or frozen PBMC. Each CDR3 protein is one row after TCRdb ran MiXCR on the 5' RACE reads. In the table there are 20,000 to 25,000 distinct CDR3 sequences, about 7% of which are singletons. The starting material was PBMCs, obtained at surgery. The sequence came from a male donor with early-stage non-small cell lung cancer. J is TRBJ2-5 and V is TRBV7-9; possible D gene TRBD2, 6 bases. The CDR3 DNA reads as TGTGCCAGCAGCTTAGCGCGGGGCGCAGAGACCCAGTACTTC. Its translation: CASSLARGAETQYF.